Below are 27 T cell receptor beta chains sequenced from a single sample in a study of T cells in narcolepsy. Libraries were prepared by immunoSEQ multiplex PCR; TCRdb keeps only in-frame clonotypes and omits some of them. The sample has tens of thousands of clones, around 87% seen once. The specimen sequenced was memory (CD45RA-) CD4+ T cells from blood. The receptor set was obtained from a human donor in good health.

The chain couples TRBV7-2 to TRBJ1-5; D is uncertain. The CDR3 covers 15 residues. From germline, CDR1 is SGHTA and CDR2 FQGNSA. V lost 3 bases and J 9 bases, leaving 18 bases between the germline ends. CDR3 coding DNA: TGTGCCAGCAGCTTCCTCGGTGACGGGAACCGGCCCCAGCATTTT. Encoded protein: CASSFLGDGNRPQHF.

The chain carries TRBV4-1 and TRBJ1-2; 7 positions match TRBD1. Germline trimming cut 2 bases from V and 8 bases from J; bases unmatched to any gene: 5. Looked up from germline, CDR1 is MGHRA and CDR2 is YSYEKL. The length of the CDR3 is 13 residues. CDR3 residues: CASSQPGQIGYTF. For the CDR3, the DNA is TGCGCCAGCAGCCAACCGGGACAGATCGGCTACACCTTC.

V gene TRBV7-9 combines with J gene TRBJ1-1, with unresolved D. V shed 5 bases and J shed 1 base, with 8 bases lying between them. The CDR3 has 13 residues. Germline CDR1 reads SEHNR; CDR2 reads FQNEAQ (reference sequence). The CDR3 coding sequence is TGTGCCAGCAGCACGACACAGAACACTGAAGCTTTCTTT. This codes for CASSTTQNTEAFF.

CDR3 loop: CASQDRKTYSNQPQHF. CDR3 bases: TGTGCCAGCCAAGACAGGAAAACTTATAGCAATCAGCCCCAGCATTTT. The chain has TRBV19 and TRBJ1-5; D might be TRBD1 (6 bases). This CDR3 comprises 16 residues. Germline CDR1 and CDR2: LNHDA and SQIVND (reference sequence). V lost 9 bases and J lost 0, with 18 bases in between. Complete variable domain (other parts from reference TRBV19 and TRBJ1-5): DGGITQSPKYLFRKEGQNVTLSCEQNLNHDAMYWYRQDPGQGLRLIYYSQIVNDFQKGDIAEGYSVSREKKESFPLTVTSAQKNPTAFYLCASQDRKTYSNQPQHFGDGTRLSIL.

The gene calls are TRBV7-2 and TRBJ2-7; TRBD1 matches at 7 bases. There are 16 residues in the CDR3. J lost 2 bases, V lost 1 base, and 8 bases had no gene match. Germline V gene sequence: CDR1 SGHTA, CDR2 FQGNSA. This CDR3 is CASSLGGQGVPYEQYF. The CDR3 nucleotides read TGTGCCAGCAGCTTAGGTGGCCAGGGGGTTCCCTACGAGCAGTACTTC.

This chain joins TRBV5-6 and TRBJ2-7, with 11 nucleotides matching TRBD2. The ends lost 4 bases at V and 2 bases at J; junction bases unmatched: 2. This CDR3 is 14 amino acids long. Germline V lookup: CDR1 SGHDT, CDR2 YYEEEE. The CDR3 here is CASSPTSGTYEQYF. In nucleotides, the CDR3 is TGTGCCAGCAGCCCGACTAGCGGGACCTACGAGCAGTACTTC.

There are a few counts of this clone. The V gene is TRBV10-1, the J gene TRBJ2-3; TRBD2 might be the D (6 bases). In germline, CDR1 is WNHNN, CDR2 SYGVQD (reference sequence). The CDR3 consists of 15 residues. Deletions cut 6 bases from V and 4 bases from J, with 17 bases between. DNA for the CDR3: TGCGCCAGCAGCGATGAGGCGACTAGGGCAGATACGCAGTATTTT. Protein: CASSDEATRADTQYF.

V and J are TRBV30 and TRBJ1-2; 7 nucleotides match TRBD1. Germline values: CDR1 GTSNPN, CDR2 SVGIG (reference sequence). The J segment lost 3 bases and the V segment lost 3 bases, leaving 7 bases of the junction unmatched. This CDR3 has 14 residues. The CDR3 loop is CAWRRTGDDYGYTF. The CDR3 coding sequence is TGTGCCTGGAGGCGTACAGGGGACGACTATGGCTACACCTTC. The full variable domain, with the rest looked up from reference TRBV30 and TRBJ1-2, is SQTIHQWPATLVQPVGSPLSLECTVEGTSNPNLYWYRQAAGRGLQLLFYSVGIGQISSEVPQNLSASRPQDRQFILSSKKLLLSDSGFYLCAWRRTGDDYGYTFGSGTRLTVV.

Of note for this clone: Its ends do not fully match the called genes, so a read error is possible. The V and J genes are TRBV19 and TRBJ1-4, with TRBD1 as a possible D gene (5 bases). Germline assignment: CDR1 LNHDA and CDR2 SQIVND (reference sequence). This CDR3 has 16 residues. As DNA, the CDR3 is TGTGCCAGTAGTATAGAGGGAGGGGACTCTAATGAAAAACTGCTTTTT. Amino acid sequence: CASSIEGGDSNEKLLF.

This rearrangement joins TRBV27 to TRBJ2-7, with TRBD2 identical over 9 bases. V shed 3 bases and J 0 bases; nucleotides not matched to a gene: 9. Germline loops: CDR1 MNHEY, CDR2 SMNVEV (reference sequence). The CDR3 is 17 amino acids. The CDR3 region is CASSFRSSGSYSYEQYF. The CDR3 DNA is TGTGCCAGCAGTTTTCGAAGTAGCGGGAGCTACTCCTACGAGCAGTACTTC.

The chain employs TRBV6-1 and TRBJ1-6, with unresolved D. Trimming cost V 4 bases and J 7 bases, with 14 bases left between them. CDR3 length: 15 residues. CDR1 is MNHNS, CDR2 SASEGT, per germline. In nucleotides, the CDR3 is TGTGCCAGCAGTGCCGTAGGACGGGGAAATTCACCCCTCCACTTT. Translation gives CASSAVGRGNSPLHF.

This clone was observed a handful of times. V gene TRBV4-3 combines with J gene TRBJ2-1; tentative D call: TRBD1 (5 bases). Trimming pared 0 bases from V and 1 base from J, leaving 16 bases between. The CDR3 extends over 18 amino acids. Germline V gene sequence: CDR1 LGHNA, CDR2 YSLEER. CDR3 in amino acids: CASSQDLGAVGSYNEQFF. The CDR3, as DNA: TGCGCCAGCAGCCAAGATTTAGGGGCGGTGGGATCCTACAATGAGCAGTTCTTC.

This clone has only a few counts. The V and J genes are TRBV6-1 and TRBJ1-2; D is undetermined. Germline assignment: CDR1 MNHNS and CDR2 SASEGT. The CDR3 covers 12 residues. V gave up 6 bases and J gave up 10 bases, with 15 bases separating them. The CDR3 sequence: CASSHLQEDYTF. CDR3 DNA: TGTGCCAGCAGCCATCTTCAGGAGGACTACACCTTC.

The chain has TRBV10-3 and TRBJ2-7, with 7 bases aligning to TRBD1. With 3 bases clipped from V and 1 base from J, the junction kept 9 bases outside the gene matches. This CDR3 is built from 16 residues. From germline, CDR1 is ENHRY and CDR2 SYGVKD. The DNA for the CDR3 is TGTGCCATCAGTGAAGTTCTAGCAGGGGGATCCTACGAGCAGTACTTC. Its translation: CAISEVLAGGSYEQYF.

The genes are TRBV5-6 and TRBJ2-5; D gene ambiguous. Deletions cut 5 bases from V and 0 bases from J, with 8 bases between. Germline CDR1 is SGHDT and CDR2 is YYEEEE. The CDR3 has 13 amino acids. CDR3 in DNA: TGTGCCAGCAGTTATCCGTACCAAGAGACCCAGTACTTC. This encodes CASSYPYQETQYF.

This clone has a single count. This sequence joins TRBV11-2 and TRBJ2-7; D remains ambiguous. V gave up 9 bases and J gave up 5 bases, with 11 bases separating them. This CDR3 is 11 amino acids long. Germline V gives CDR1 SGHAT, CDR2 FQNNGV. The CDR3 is CASSFGNEQYF. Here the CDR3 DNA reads TGTGCCAGTTCATTTGGAAACGAGCAGTACTTC.

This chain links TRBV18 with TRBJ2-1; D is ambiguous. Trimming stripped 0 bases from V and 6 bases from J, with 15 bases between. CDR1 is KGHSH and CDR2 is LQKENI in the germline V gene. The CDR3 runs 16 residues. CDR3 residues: CASSPPAGPTPNEQFF. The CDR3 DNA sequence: TGTGCCAGCTCACCACCGGCTGGCCCAACCCCCAATGAGCAGTTCTTC.

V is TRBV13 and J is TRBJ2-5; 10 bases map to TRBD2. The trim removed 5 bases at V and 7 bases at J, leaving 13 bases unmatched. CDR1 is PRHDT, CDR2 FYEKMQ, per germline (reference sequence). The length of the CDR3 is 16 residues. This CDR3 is CASSQTGLAGVVTQYF. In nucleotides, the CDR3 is TGTGCCAGCAGCCAAACCGGGCTAGCGGGGGTGGTGACCCAGTACTTC.

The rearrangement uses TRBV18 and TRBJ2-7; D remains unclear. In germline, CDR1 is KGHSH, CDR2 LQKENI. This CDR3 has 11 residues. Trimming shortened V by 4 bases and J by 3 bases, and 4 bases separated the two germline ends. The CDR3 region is CASSLDYEQYF. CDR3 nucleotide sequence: TGTGCCAGCTCACTTGACTACGAGCAGTACTTC.

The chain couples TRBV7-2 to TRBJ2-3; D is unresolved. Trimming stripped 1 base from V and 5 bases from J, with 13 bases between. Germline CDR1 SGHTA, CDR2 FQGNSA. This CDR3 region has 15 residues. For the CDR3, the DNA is TGTGCCAGCAGCTTAGGCGTGGACCTCCAAGATACGCAGTATTTT. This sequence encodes CASSLGVDLQDTQYF.

The CDR3 loop reads CASSLAQVGVYEQYF. CDR3 coding DNA: TGTGCCAGCAGCTTAGCGCAGGTGGGGGTATACGAGCAGTACTTC. The V gene is TRBV7-2, the J gene TRBJ2-7; D could derive from TRBD1 or TRBD2 (5 bases each). Trimming removed 0 bases from V and 4 bases from J, with 13 bases in between. CDR3 size: 15 residues. The V gene's germline CDR1 is SGHTA and CDR2 FQGNSA. The whole variable domain, filled in from reference TRBV7-2 and TRBJ2-7, reads GAGVSQSPSNKVTEKGKDVELRCDPISGHTALYWYRQSLGQGLEFLIYFQGNSAPDKSGLPSDRFSAERTGGSVSTLTIQRTQQEDSAVYLCASSLAQVGVYEQYFGPGTRLTVT.

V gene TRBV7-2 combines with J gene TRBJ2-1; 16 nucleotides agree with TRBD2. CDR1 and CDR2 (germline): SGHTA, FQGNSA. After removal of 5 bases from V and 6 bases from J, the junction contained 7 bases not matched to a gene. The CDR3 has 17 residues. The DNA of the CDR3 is TGTGCCAGCAGCCAGGGGACTAGCGGGAGGGCCCTCAATGAGCAGTTCTTC. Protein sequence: CASSQGTSGRALNEQFF.

The CDR3 spells CASSYSMGEQYF. The CDR3 bases are TGTGCCAGCAGTTACTCGATGGGGGAGCAGTACTTC. The chain uses TRBV6-5 and TRBJ2-7; D remains unclear. The length of the CDR3 is 12 residues. Looked up from germline, CDR1 is MNHEY and CDR2 is SVGAGI. The V end lost 0 bases, the J end lost 7 bases, and 7 bases lay between the germline ends.

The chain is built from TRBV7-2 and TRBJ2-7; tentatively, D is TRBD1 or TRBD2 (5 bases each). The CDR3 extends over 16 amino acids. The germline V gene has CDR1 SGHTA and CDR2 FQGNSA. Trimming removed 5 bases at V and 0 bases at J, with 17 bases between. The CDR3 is CASSRSGTANSYEQYF. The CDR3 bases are TGTGCCAGCAGCCGTTCGGGGACGGCCAACTCCTACGAGCAGTACTTC.

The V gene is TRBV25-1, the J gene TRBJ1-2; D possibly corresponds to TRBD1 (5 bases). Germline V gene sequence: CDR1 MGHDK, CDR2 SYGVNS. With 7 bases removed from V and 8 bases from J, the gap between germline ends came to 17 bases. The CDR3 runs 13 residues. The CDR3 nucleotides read TGTGCCAGCACAGGCGTTGGGACGGGCGGCTACACCTTC. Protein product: CASTGVGTGGYTF.

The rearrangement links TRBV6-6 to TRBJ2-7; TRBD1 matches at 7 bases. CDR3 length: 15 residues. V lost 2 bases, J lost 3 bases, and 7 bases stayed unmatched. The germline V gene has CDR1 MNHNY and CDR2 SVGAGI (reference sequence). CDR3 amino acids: CASSYPRQGGYEQYF. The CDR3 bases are TGTGCCAGCAGTTACCCTCGACAGGGTGGCTACGAGCAGTACTTC.

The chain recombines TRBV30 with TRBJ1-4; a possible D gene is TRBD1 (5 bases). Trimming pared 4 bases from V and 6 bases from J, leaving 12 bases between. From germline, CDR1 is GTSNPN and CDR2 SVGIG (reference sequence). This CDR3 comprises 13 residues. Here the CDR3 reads CAWTGGPHEKLFF. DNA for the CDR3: TGTGCCTGGACTGGGGGACCCCATGAAAAACTGTTTTTT.